Below, 11 T cell receptor beta chains from the same sample are listed, as sequenced in a study of a mutant IDH1 vaccine in newly diagnosed glioma. For these receptors, no antigen is known. Sample time point: week 23, last vaccination. Mutant IDH1 20-mer peptide, at 300 ug, made up each vaccine dose, with topical imiquimod. The assay was immunoSEQ multiplex PCR, and TCRdb's table has in-frame clones only and misses some. The table has about 29,000 clones, around 80% seen once. This material consisted of PBMCs, taken from a glioma patient whose treatment included an IDH1 peptide vaccine. The receptor set was obtained from a woman aged 18 to 35 with glioma.

The V call is TRBV28, the J call TRBJ2-3; 9 positions agree with TRBD2. The CDR3 is 16 amino acids. Germline loops: CDR1 MDHEN, CDR2 SYDVKM. Trimming removed 0 bases from V and 0 bases from J; junction bases left unmatched: 1. The CDR3 sequence is CASSLWAGGSTDTQYF. The CDR3 region has the DNA TGTGCCAGCAGTTTATGGGCGGGAGGGAGCACAGATACGCAGTATTTT. Combining the CDR3 with reference TRBV28 and TRBJ2-3 gives the whole variable domain DVKVTQSSRYLVKRTGEKVFLECVQDMDHENMFWYRQDPGLGLRLIYFSYDVKMKEKGDIPEGYSVSREKKERFSLILESASTNQTSMYLCASSLWAGGSTDTQYFGPGTRLTVL.

V gene TRBV11-2 combines with J gene TRBJ2-3; TRBD2 agrees at 7 bases. The CDR3 runs to 15 residues. With V trimmed by 8 bases and J by 0 bases, 8 bases remained unmatched. Germline V gives CDR1 SGHAT, CDR2 FQNNGV. CDR3 sequence reads: CASLGGTSSTDTQYF. The CDR3 bases are TGTGCCAGCCTCGGGGGGACCTCTAGCACAGATACGCAGTATTTT.

The chain joins TRBV19 to TRBJ1-2, with 10 bases matching TRBD1. There are 16 residues in the CDR3. The ends lost 3 bases at V and 6 bases at J; junction bases unmatched: 10. Germline CDR1 is LNHDA and CDR2 is SQIVND (reference sequence). The CDR3 protein is CASSMISTGGPDGYTF. For the CDR3, the DNA is TGTGCCAGTAGTATGATCTCGACAGGGGGCCCTGATGGCTACACCTTC.

The genes are TRBV9 and TRBJ2-4; tentative D call: TRBD2 (5 bases). The germline CDR1 and CDR2 sequences are SGDLS and YYNGEE. The CDR3 consists of 15 residues. Trimming removed 2 bases at V and 1 base at J, with 10 bases between. The CDR3 DNA follows: TGTGCCAGCAGCGTCCGGGGTGAGGCCAAAAACATTCAGTACTTC. This codes for CASSVRGEAKNIQYF.

The chain is built from TRBV19 and TRBJ2-7; D call uncertain. Trimming cost V 3 bases and J 4 bases, with 10 bases left between them. The V gene's germline CDR1 is LNHDA and CDR2 SQIVND (reference sequence). The CDR3 totals 13 residues. In nucleotides, the CDR3 is TGTGCCAGTAGTATGACCCGCAATTACGAGCAGTACTTC. This sequence encodes CASSMTRNYEQYF.

The chain joins TRBV27 to TRBJ1-1, with TRBD1 matching 7 bases. CDR3 length equals 16 residues. V gave up 2 bases and J gave up 5 bases; unmatched junction bases: 11. CDR1 MNHEY and CDR2 SMNVEV come from the germline V gene (reference sequence). The CDR3 here is CASSLAPGQVSTEAFF. The CDR3 DNA follows: TGTGCCAGCAGTTTAGCCCCCGGACAGGTATCGACTGAAGCTTTCTTT.

The chain employs TRBV5-4 and TRBJ2-5; the D is unclear. The CDR3 sequence is 13 residues long. The germline CDR1 and CDR2 sequences are SGHNT and YYREEE (reference sequence). Trimming cost V 4 bases and J 2 bases, with 9 bases left between them. CDR3 coding DNA: TGTGCCAGCAGCGTCAGGTCGCAAGAGACCCAGTACTTC. Translating gives CASSVRSQETQYF. The full variable domain, with the rest looked up from reference TRBV5-4 and TRBJ2-5, is ETGVTQSPTHLIKTRGQQVTLRCSSQSGHNTVSWYQQALGQGPQFIFQYYREEENGRGNFPPRFSGLQFPNYSSELNVNALELDDSALYLCASSVRSQETQYFGPGTRLLVL.

The chain recombines TRBV4-2 with TRBJ2-7; no reliable D call. The CDR3 loop spans 15 amino acids. Trimming took off 4 bases at V and 1 base at J, with 14 bases between the two ends. The germline gives CDR1 LGHNA, CDR2 YNFKEQ. The CDR3 here is CASSPEANDSYEQYF. DNA for the CDR3: TGTGCCAGCAGCCCCGAAGCGAATGATTCCTACGAGCAGTACTTC.

This sequence joins TRBV6-4 and TRBJ2-1, with 10 bases fitting TRBD1. V lost 0 bases, J lost 8 bases, and 7 bases stayed unmatched. The CDR3 totals 16 residues. Germline values: CDR1 MRHNA, CDR2 SNTAGT. This CDR3 reads CASSDSKGQGLDEQFF. In nucleotides, the CDR3 is TGTGCCAGCAGTGACTCGAAGGGACAGGGGTTGGATGAGCAGTTCTTC.

This clone was detected only once. V usage is TRBV5-1 and J usage is TRBJ2-3, with unresolved D. The CDR3 is 16 residues long. The germline gives CDR1 SGHRS, CDR2 YFSETQ. Trimming removed 5 bases at V and 2 bases at J, with 18 bases between. The CDR3 bases are TGCGCCAGCAGTACCCCTCAGCAGACCAACACAGATACGCAGTATTTT. As protein: CASSTPQQTNTDTQYF.

The chain carries TRBV19 and TRBJ1-4; a possible D gene is TRBD1 (5 bases). Germline CDR1 reads LNHDA; CDR2 reads SQIVND (reference sequence). The length of the CDR3 is 14 residues. Trimming shortened V by 9 bases and J by 4 bases, and 15 bases separated the two germline ends. CDR3 sequence reads: CASKSGTGNEKLFF. For the CDR3, the DNA is TGTGCCAGCAAATCCGGGACGGGTAATGAAAAACTGTTTTTT.